The clone carrying this TCR beta chain is a singleton in its sample. Its antigen remains unknown. The data are from a study of Graves' ophthalmopathy and Graves' hyperthyroidism. General study findings and limits: Predictions made by the model for ophthalmopathy progression reached 70.59% sensitivity and roughly 75% specificity. Blood contained most expanded thyroid clonotypes exceeding 0.001 frequency. Ophthalmopathy was separated from stable hyperthyroidism by a 13-signature model with 87.88% sensitivity and 81.08% specificity.

Researchers turned away patients with other autoimmune diseases, uncontrolled infections, pregnancy or lactation. TCR beta CDR3 amplification used RNA transcripts. In the first round, RT-PCR was carried out with HTBI primers, and a multiplex PCR formed the second round. In TCRdb, the multiplex PCR reads were re-called with MiXCR into one record per CDR3 protein. The sample has 740,000 or so distinct CDR3 sequences; around 40% are singletons. This receptor was taken from an adult man with Graves' ophthalmopathy. The sequenced sample was peripheral blood.

The CDR3 spells CATEDRVPGELFF. CDR3 DNA: TGTGCCACCGAAGACAGGGTCCCCGGGGAGCTGTTTTTT. V usage is TRBV25-1 and J usage is TRBJ2-2; TRBD1 agrees at 7 bases. The CDR3 sequence is 13 residues long. Germline lookup yields CDR1 MGHDK and CDR2 SYGVNS. After removal of 10 bases from V and 6 bases from J, the junction contained 8 bases not matched to a gene.